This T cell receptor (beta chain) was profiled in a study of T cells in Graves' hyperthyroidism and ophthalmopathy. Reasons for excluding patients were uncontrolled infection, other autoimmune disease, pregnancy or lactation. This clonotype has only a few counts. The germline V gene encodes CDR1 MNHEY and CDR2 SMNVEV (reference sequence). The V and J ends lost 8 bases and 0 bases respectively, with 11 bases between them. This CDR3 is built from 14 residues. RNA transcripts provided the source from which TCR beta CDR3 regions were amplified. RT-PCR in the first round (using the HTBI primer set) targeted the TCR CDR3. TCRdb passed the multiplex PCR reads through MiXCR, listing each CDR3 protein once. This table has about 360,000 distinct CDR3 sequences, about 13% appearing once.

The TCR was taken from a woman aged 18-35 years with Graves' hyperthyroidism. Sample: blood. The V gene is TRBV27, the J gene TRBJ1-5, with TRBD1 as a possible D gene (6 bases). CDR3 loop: CASGRQVSNQPQHF. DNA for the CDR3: TGTGCCAGCGGGAGACAGGTTAGCAATCAGCCCCAGCATTTT.